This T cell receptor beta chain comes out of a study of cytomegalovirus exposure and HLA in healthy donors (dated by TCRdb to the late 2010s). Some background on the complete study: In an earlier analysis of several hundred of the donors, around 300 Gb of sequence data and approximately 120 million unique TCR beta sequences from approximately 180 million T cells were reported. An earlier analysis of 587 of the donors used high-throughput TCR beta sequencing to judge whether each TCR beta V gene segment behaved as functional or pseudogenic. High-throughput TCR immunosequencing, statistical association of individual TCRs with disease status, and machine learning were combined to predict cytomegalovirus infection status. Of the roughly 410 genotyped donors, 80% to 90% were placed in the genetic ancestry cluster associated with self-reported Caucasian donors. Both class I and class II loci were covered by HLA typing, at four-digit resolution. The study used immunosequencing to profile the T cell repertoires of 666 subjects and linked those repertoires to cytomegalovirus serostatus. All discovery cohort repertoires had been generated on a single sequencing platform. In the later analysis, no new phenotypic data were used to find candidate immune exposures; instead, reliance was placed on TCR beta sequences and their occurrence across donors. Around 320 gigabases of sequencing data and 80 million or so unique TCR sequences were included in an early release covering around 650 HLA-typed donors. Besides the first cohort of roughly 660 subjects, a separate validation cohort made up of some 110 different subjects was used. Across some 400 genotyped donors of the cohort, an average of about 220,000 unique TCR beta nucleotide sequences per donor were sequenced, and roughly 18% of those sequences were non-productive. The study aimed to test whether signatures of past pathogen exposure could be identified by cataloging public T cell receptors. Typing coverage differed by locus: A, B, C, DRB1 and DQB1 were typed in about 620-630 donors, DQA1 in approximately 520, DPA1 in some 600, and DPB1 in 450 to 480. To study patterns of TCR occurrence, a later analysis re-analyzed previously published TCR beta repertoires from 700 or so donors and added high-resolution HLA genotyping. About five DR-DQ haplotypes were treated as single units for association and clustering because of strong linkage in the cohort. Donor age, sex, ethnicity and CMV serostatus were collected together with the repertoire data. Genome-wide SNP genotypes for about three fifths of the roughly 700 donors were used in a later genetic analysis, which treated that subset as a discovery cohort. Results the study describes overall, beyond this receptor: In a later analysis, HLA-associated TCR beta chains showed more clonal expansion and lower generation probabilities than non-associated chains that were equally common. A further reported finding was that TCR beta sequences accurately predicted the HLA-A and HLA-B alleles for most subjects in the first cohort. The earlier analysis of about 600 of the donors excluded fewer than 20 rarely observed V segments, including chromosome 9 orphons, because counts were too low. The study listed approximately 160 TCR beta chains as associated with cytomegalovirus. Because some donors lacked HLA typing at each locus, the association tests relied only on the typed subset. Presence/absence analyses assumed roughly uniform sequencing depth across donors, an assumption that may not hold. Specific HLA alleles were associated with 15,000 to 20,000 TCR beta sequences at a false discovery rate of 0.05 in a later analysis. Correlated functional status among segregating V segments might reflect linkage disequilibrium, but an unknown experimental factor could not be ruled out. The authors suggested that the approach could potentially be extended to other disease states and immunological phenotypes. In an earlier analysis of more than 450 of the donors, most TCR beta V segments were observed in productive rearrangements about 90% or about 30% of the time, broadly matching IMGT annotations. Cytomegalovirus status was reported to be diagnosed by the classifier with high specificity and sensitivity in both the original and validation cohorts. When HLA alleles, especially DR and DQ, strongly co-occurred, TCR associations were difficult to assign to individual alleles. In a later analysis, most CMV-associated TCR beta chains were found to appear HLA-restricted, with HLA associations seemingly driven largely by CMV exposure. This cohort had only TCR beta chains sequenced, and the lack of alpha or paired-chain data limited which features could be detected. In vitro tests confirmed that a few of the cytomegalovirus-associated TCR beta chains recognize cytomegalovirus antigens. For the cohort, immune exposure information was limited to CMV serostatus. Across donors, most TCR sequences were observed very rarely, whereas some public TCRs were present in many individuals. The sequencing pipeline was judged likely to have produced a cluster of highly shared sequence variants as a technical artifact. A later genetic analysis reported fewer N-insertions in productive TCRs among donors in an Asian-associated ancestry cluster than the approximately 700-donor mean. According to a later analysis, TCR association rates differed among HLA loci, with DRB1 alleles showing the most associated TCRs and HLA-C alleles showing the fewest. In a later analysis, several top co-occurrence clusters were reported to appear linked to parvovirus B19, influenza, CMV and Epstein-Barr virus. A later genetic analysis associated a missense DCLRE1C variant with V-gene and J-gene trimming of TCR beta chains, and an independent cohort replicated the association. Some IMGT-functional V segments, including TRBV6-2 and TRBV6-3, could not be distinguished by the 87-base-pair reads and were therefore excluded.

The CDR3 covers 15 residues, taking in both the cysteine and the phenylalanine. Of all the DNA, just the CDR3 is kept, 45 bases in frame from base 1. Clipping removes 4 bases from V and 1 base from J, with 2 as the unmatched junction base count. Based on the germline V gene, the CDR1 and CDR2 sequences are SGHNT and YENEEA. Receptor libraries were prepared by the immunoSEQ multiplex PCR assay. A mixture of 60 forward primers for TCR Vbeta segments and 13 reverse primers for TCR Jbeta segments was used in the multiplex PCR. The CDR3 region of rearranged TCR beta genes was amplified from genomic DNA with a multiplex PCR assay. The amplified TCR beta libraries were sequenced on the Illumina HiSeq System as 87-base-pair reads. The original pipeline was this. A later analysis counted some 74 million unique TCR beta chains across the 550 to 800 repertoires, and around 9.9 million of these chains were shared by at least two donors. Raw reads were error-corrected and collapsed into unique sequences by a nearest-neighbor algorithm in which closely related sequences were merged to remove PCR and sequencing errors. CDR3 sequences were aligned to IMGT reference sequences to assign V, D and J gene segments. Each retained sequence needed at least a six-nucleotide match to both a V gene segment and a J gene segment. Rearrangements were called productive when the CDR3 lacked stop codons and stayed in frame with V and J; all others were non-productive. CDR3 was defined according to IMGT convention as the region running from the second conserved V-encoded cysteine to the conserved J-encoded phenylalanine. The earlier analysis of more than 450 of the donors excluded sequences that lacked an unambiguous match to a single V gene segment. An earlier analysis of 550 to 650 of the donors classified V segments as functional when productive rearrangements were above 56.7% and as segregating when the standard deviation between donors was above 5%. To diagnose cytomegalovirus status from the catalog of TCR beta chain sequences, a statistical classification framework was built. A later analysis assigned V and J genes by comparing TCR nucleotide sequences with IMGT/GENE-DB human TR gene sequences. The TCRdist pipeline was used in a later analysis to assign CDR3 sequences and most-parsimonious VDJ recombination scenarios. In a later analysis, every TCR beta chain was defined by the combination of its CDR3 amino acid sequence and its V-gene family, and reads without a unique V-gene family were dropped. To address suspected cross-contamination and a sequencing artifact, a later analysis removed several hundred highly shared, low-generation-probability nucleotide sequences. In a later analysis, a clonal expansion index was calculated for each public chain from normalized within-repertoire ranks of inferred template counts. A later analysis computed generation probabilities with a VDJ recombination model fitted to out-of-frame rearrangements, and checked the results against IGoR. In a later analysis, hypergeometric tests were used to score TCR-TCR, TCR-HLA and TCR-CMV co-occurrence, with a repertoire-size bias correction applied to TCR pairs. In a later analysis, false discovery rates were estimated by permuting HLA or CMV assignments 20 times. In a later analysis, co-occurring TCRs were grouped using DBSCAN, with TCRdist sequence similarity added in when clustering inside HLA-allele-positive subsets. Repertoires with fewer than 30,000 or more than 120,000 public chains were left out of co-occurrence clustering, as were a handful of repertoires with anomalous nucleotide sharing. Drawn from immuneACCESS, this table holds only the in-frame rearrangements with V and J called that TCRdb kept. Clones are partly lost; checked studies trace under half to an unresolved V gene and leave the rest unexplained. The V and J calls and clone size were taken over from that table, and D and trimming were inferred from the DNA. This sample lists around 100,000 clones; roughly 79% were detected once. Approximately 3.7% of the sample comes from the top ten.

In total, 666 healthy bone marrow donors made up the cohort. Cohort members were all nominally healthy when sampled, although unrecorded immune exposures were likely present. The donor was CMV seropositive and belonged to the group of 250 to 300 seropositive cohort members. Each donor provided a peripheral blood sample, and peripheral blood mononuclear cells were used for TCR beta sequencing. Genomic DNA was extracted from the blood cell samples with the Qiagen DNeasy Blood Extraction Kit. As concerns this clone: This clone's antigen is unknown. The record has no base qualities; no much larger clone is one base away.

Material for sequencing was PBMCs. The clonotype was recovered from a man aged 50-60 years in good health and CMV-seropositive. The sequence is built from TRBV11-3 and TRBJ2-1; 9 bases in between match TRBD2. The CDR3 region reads CASSSTSGSYNEQFF. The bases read TGTGCCAGCAGCTCGACTAGCGGTTCCTACAATGAGCAGTTCTTC.